Detailed here is one T cell receptor beta chain. What this receptor recognizes is not known. Base-call qualities are not available, and no considerably larger clone is one nucleotide away. Patients with autoimmune disease history or receiving systemic immunosuppression were excluded from the trial. Peripheral blood for TCR sequencing was collected from all dose cohorts at baseline, on cycle 4 day 1, and on cycle 7 day 1. The samples were drawn from a first-in-human, open-label, multicenter phase I dose-escalation trial of ivuxolimab. Adults with locally advanced or metastatic melanoma, renal cell, hepatocellular, or head and neck squamous cell carcinoma were enrolled in the trial. Before TCR sequencing, CD4+ T cells and CD8+ T cells from peripheral blood were sorted into separate populations. This sample stems from a study of OX40 agonist ivuxolimab in advanced cancers. General notes on the study: The costimulatory receptor OX40 (CD134) was targeted by ivuxolimab, a fully human IgG2 agonistic monoclonal antibody. Intravenous ivuxolimab was administered to patients every 2 weeks at six dose levels: 0.01, 0.1, 0.3, 1.5, 3 and 10 mg/kg. Prior anti-PD-1, anti-PD-L1 or anti-CTLA-4 therapy was permitted, and 40% of dose-escalation patients had received checkpoint inhibitors. Of the 50 to 55 dose-escalation patients, hepatocellular carcinoma was present in about 20, melanoma in approximately 15, renal cell carcinoma in 9 and head and neck cancer in 9. The paper describes the monotherapy dose-escalation part (N = 52 patients) of the phase I trial of ivuxolimab. Three dose-escalation patients achieved partial responses, one with hepatocellular carcinoma and two with cutaneous melanoma. The purpose of peripheral TCRbeta sequencing was to test whether ivuxolimab changed TCR sequence diversity and led to clonal T-cell expansion. The dose-escalation cohort was 82.7% male with a mean age of approximately 59 years, ranging from roughly 23 to 90. The study at large found these results: Partial responders in the 0.1-3.0 mg/kg groups had among the lowest normalized peripheral clonal expansion, especially among CD8+ T cells. Low levels of normalized T-cell clonal expansion were also seen in some patients who did not respond. The antigen specificity of the clonally expanded peripheral T cells was not determined. After ivuxolimab, expanded clones were on average more numerous among CD8+ T cells than among CD4+ T cells. At doses of 0.1 to 3.0 mg/kg, clonal expansion of both CD4+ and CD8+ blood T cells was observed from baseline to week 6.

Genomic DNA was extracted from sorted cells for sequencing of the TCRbeta CDR3 region. TCRbeta CDR3 regions were sequenced using the immunoSEQ Assay. As stored in TCRdb, this immuneACCESS dataset retains in-frame rearrangements with V and J assigned. A fraction of the clones does not appear; measured against another copy, unresolved V genes explain less than half of the discrepancy, and the remainder lacks a known reason. The table for this sample lists tens of thousands of clones; approximately 92% of them were counted only once. The ten largest account for 12% of the sample. CDR3 length: 17 amino acids, cysteine to phenylalanine. The kept DNA is CDR3 alone, 51 bases in frame from the first base. Trimming costs V 1 base and J 5 bases, and their ends lie 20 bases apart. The germline V gene supplies CDR1 MDHEN and CDR2 SYDVKM.

The origin of this receptor is an adult with an advanced solid tumor such as melanoma, head and neck, liver or kidney cancer. The chain uses TRBV28 and TRBJ2-5, and TRBD2 may be the D gene, going by 6 matching bases. The sequencing here drew on CD4+ or CD8+ T cells sorted from blood, taken in a trial of the OX40 agonist ivuxolimab. The CDR3 reads CASSLFWEASVGETQYF. At the DNA level, the sequence is TGTGCCAGCAGTTTATTTTGGGAGGCTAGCGTCGGGGAGACCCAGTACTTC.